Listed below are T cell receptor beta chains from one sample, sequenced in a study of low-dose radiotherapy and immunotherapy resistance in tumors. TCRdb called the reads again in MiXCR, with one record for every CDR3 protein. The table has around 99,000 distinct CDR3 sequences, more than 8.5% seen once; the top ten hold under 1.1%. The sequences come from PBMCs, collected before treatment. All receptors derive from a male donor with prostate cancer. The CDR3 runs from the conserved cysteine through the conserved F or W. The D gene is left open where the match is weak. A clone size is listed for some rows: how often the clone was seen (once, few, many), or a class if it is expanded.

CDR3 protein | CDR3 DNA | J gene | V gene | CDR3 length | D gene | clone size
CASSFWGFPGNEQFF | TGTGCCAGCAGCTTCTGGGGTTTCCCGGGCAATGAGCAGTTCTTC | TRBJ2-1 | TRBV11-2 | 15 | . | many
CATEDRDRGNIQYF | TGTGCCACCGAGGATAGGGACAGGGGAAACATTCAGTACTTC | TRBJ2-4 | TRBV6-1 | 14 | TRBD1 | few
CASSDQGHEQYF | TGTGCCAGCAGTGATCAGGGGCACGAGCAGTACTTC | TRBJ2-7 | TRBV2 | 12 | . | many
CSVQGRNEKLFF | TGCAGCGTTCAGGGCCGGAATGAAAAACTGTTTTTT | TRBJ1-4 | TRBV29-1 | 12 | . | many
CASRSNGVIYNEQFF | TGTGCCAGCAGAAGTAATGGGGTTATTTACAATGAGCAGTTCTTC | TRBJ2-1 | TRBV6-5 | 15 | . | many
CASSLLASNTGELFF | TGTGCCAGCAGCTTATTAGCTTCGAACACCGGGGAGCTGTTTTTT | TRBJ2-2 | TRBV7-8 | 15 | . | many
CASTQEIAGQPQHF | TGTGCCAGCACCCAGGAGATAGCGGGCCAGCCCCAGCATTTT | TRBJ1-5 | TRBV28 | 14 | . | many
CAISAAIGYEQYF | TGTGCCATCAGTGCCGCGATCGGTTACGAGCAGTACTTC | TRBJ2-7 | TRBV10-3 | 13 | . | many
CASSGDSTYTDTQYF | TGTGCCAGCAGCGGGGACAGTACTTACACAGATACGCAGTATTTT | TRBJ2-3 | TRBV12-3/TRBV12-4 | 15 | TRBD1 | many
CATSRDWGVGANVLTF | TGTGCCACCAGCAGAGATTGGGGGGTGGGGGCCAACGTCCTGACTTTC | TRBJ2-6 | TRBV15 | 16 | . | many
CASSEASAGRAFF | TGTGCCAGCAGTGAGGCATCTGCCGGTCGGGCTTTCTTT | TRBJ1-1 | TRBV6-1 | 13 | . | many
CASSPLPGGYTF | TGTGCCAGCAGCCCACTTCCCGGAGGCTACACCTTC | TRBJ1-2 | TRBV6-5 | 12 | . | many
CASSPPGLAGMNEQFF | TGTGCCAGCAGCCCGCCGGGACTAGCGGGAATGAATGAGCAGTTCTTC | TRBJ2-1 | TRBV7-3 | 16 | TRBD2 | many
CASSLRAGYTGELFF | TGTGCCAGCAGCTTGAGGGCAGGGTACACCGGGGAGCTGTTTTTT | TRBJ2-2 | TRBV11-2 | 15 | . | many
CAWSVGGRGKETQYF | TGTGCCTGGAGTGTTGGGGGCAGGGGGAAAGAGACCCAGTACTTC | TRBJ2-5 | TRBV30 | 15 | TRBD1 | many
CASSPGLAETQYF | TGTGCCAGCAGTCCCGGACTAGCGGAGACCCAGTACTTC | TRBJ2-5 | TRBV12-3/TRBV12-4 | 13 | TRBD2 | many
CASSLDGFNYGYTF | TGCGCCAGCAGCTTGGATGGGTTCAACTATGGCTACACCTTC | TRBJ1-2 | TRBV5-1 | 14 | . | many
CAIRVTVNTEAFF | TGTGCCATCAGGGTGACAGTGAACACTGAAGCTTTCTTT | TRBJ1-1 | TRBV10-3 | 13 | . | many
CASSNDRPNSPLHF | TGTGCCAGCAGTAACGACAGGCCTAATTCACCCCTCCACTTT | TRBJ1-6 | TRBV6-5 | 14 | . | many
CASSATWGGSTGELFF | TGTGCCAGCAGCGCGACCTGGGGGGGTTCCACCGGGGAGCTGTTTTTT | TRBJ2-2 | TRBV5-8 | 16 | TRBD2 | many
CASSQEWTVTQETQYF | TGCGCCAGCAGCCAAGAATGGACAGTCACCCAAGAGACCCAGTACTTC | TRBJ2-5 | TRBV4-3 | 16 | . | many
CASGDYNEQFF | TGTGCCAGTGGGGACTACAATGAGCAGTTCTTC | TRBJ2-1 | TRBV25-1 | 11 | . | many
CASSLGEQGAGQPQHF | TGTGCCAGCAGCTTGGGAGAACAGGGGGCCGGTCAGCCCCAGCATTTT | TRBJ1-5 | TRBV7-4 | 16 | TRBD1 | many
CSARVSQGLTF | TGCAGTGCTAGAGTTAGCCAGGGCCTCACCTTC | TRBJ1-2 | TRBV20-1 | 11 | . | many
CASSLGAAYNEQFF | TGTGCCAGCAGCTTAGGAGCAGCATACAATGAGCAGTTCTTC | TRBJ2-1 | TRBV7-9 | 14 | . | .
CASSLAATSGRDRVGKNIQYF | TGCGCCAGCAGCTTGGCGGCGACTAGCGGGAGGGATCGAGTCGGCAAAAACATTCAGTACTTC | TRBJ2-4 | TRBV5-1 | 21 | TRBD2 | many
CAISESRRIAGGETQYF | TGTGCCATCAGTGAGTCGAGAAGGATAGCGGGAGGGGAGACCCAGTACTTC | TRBJ2-5 | TRBV10-3 | 17 | TRBD2 | many
CASSLTRTSGGDTQYF | TGTGCCAGCAGCTTAACTCGGACTAGCGGGGGAGATACGCAGTATTTT | TRBJ2-3 | TRBV7-3 | 16 | TRBD2 | few
CASSSRGDTQYF | TGTGCCAGCAGCTCTAGGGGAGATACGCAGTATTTT | TRBJ2-3 | TRBV28 | 12 | . | many
CASSLAVSRSSYEQYF | TGTGCCAGCAGCTTGGCGGTGAGTAGGAGCTCCTACGAGCAGTACTTC | TRBJ2-7 | TRBV5-5 | 16 | . | .
CASSYSRLAGSYEQYF | TGTGCCAGCAGTTACTCGAGACTAGCGGGATCCTACGAGCAGTACTTC | TRBJ2-7 | TRBV6-2/TRBV6-3 | 16 | TRBD2 | many
CASSETTGGYGYTF | TGTGCCAGCAGTGAAACGACAGGGGGCTATGGCTACACCTTC | TRBJ1-2 | TRBV2 | 14 | TRBD1 | many
CASSRKRGGLAGFETQYF | TGTGCCAGCAGCCGAAAGAGGGGGGGACTAGCGGGTTTCGAGACCCAGTACTTC | TRBJ2-5 | TRBV7-9 | 18 | TRBD2 | few
CASSQDQRGLLGGYTF | TGTGCCAGCAGCCAAGATCAGCGGGGCTTGCTGGGAGGCTACACCTTC | TRBJ1-2 | TRBV3-1 | 16 | . | many
CASSLGAGTKDEQYF | TGTGCCAGCAGTCTAGGAGCCGGGACAAAAGACGAGCAGTACTTC | TRBJ2-7 | TRBV2 | 15 | . | many
CASSLGLAQAGNTIYF | TGTGCCAGCAGCTTAGGCCTGGCTCAGGCTGGAAACACCATATATTTT | TRBJ1-3 | TRBV7-2 | 16 | . | many
CASSLFGDGLQPQHF | TGTGCCAGCAGTCTATTCGGGGACGGCCTCCAGCCCCAGCATTTT | TRBJ1-5 | TRBV2 | 15 | . | many
CASSPPEGRGYTF | TGTGCCAGCAGTCCGCCGGAGGGGCGCGGCTACACCTTC | TRBJ1-2 | TRBV6-5 | 13 | . | many
CASSLERGWLFF | TGTGCCAGCAGCTTAGAACGGGGGTGGCTGTTTTTT | TRBJ2-2 | TRBV7-2 | 12 | . | many
CSAREGVSGYGYTF | TGCAGTGCTAGAGAAGGGGTCTCTGGCTATGGCTACACCTTC | TRBJ1-2 | TRBV20-1 | 14 | . | .
CASSTGQGIGGYTF | TGTGCCAGCAGTACGGGACAGGGAATAGGTGGCTACACCTTC | TRBJ1-2 | TRBV6-6 | 14 | TRBD1 | many
CASSSSVTSPLHF | TGTGCCAGCAGTTCATCGGTTACCTCACCCCTCCACTTT | TRBJ1-6 | TRBV28 | 13 | . | .
CASSRRGLAGAQETQYF | TGTGCCAGCAGCCGGCGGGGACTAGCGGGAGCACAAGAGACCCAGTACTTC | TRBJ2-5 | TRBV3-1 | 17 | TRBD2 | .
CSAVGQGNLPQHF | TGCAGTGCTGTTGGACAGGGTAATCTACCCCAGCATTTT | TRBJ1-5 | TRBV20-1 | 13 | TRBD1 | .
CASSLARGEGETQYF | TGTGCCAGCAGCTTAGCACGGGGGGAAGGAGAGACCCAGTACTTC | TRBJ2-5 | TRBV7-7 | 15 | TRBD2 | many
CASSPRGTTEQYF | TGTGCCAGCAGCCCCCGGGGTACCACCGAGCAGTACTTC | TRBJ2-7 | TRBV7-8 | 13 | . | .
CASSLVQGAYNEQFF | TGTGCCAGCAGCTTAGTACAGGGTGCTTACAATGAGCAGTTCTTC | TRBJ2-1 | TRBV7-9 | 15 | . | .
CSAQTPSGTEAFF | TGCAGTGCTCAGACGCCTAGTGGCACTGAAGCTTTCTTT | TRBJ1-1 | TRBV20-1 | 13 | . | many
CASSPQGQGKFF | TGTGCCAGCTCACCGCAAGGACAGGGGAAGTTCTTC | TRBJ2-1 | TRBV18 | 12 | TRBD1 | many
CSAPRAGGQQPQHF | TGCAGTGCTCCCCGCGCAGGGGGCCAGCAGCCCCAGCATTTT | TRBJ1-5 | TRBV20-1 | 14 | TRBD1 | many
CASGGTDKNIQYF | TGTGCCAGCGGCGGGACCGATAAAAACATTCAGTACTTC | TRBJ2-4 | TRBV5-5 | 13 | . | many
CASSQAGTNEQFF | TGTGCCAGCAGCCAGGCAGGGACCAATGAGCAGTTCTTC | TRBJ2-1 | TRBV3-1 | 13 | . | .
CASSIELLSYNEQFF | TGTGCCAGTAGTATAGAGCTACTATCCTACAATGAGCAGTTCTTC | TRBJ2-1 | TRBV19 | 15 | . | many
CASSYPGYNEQFF | TGTGCCAGCAGTTACCCCGGTTACAATGAGCAGTTCTTC | TRBJ2-1 | TRBV6-5 | 13 | . | many
CASRLGPTHSPLHF | TGTGCCAGCAGGCTGGGACCAACGCATTCACCCCTCCACTTT | TRBJ1-6 | TRBV7-2 | 14 | . | many
CSARARTGGNTIYF | TGCAGTGCTAGAGCCCGGACAGGGGGGAACACCATATATTTT | TRBJ1-3 | TRBV20-1 | 14 | TRBD1 | .
CASSFAETYEQYF | TGCGCCAGCAGCTTTGCGGAAACTTACGAGCAGTACTTC | TRBJ2-7 | TRBV5-1 | 13 | . | .
CASSPGQTLQPQHF | TGTGCCAGCAGTCCGGGACAGACACTTCAGCCCCAGCATTTT | TRBJ1-5 | TRBV27 | 14 | TRBD1 | few
CASSYVGAGEQYF | TGTGCCAGCAGTTATGTGGGAGCGGGGGAGCAGTACTTC | TRBJ2-7 | TRBV6-8 | 13 | TRBD2 | few